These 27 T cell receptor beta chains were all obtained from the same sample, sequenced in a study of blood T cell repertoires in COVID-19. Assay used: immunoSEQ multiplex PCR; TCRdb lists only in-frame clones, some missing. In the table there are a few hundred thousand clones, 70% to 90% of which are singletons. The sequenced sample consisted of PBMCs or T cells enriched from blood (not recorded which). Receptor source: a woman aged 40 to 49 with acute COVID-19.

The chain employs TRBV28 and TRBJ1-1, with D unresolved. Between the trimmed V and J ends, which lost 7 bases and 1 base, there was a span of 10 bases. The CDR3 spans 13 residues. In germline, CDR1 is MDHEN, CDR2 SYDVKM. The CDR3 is CASTVNRNTEAFF. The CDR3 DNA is TGTGCCAGCACGGTAAACAGGAACACTGAAGCTTTCTTT.

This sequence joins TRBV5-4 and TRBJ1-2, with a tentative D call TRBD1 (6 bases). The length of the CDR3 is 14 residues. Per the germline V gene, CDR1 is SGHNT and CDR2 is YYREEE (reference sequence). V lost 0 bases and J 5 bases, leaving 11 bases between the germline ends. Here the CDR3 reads CASSLDRDEYGYTF. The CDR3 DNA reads TGTGCCAGCAGCTTGGACAGGGATGAATATGGCTACACCTTC.

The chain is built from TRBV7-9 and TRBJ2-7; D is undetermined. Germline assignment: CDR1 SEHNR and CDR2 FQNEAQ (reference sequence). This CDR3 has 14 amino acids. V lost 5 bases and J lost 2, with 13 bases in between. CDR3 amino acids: CASSHTTTPYEQYF. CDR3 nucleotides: TGTGCCAGCAGCCATACCACTACTCCCTACGAGCAGTACTTC.

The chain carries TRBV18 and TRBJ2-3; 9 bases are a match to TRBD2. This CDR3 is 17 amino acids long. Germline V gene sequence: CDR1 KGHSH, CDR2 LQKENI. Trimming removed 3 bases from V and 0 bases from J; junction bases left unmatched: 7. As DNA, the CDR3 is TGTGCCAGCTCACCGGTGCTAAGCGGGGGGAGCACAGATACGCAGTATTTT. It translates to CASSPVLSGGSTDTQYF.

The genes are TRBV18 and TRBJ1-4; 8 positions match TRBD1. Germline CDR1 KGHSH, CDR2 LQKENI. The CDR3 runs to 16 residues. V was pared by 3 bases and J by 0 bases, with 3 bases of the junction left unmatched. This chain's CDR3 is CASSPQQGATNEKLFF. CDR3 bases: TGTGCCAGCTCACCTCAACAGGGGGCAACTAATGAAAAACTGTTTTTT.

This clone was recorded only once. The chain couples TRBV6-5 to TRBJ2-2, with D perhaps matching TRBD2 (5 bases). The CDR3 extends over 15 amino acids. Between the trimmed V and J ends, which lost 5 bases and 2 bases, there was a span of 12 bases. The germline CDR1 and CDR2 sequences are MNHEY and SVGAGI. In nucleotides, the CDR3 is TGTGCCAGCAGTCGAGAGGGCCAAAACACCGGGGAGCTGTTTTTT. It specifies CASSREGQNTGELFF.

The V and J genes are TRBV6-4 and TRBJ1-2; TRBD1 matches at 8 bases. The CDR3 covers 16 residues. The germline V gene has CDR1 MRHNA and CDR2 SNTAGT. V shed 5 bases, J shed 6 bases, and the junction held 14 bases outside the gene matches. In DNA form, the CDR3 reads TGTGCCAGCAGTAGCAGCCTCGGACAGGGAGTGAATGGCTACACCTTC. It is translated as CASSSSLGQGVNGYTF.

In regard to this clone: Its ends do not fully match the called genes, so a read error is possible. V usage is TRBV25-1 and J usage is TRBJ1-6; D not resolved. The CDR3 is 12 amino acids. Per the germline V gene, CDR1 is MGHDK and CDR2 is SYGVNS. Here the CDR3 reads CASSQYNSPLHF. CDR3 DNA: TGTGCCAGCAGTCAATATAATTCACCCCTCCACTTT.

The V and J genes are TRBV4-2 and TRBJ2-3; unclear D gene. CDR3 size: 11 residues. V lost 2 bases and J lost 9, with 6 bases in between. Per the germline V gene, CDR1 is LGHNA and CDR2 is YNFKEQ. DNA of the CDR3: TGTGCCAGCAGCCAAACGGAGACGCAGTATTTT. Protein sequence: CASSQTETQYF.

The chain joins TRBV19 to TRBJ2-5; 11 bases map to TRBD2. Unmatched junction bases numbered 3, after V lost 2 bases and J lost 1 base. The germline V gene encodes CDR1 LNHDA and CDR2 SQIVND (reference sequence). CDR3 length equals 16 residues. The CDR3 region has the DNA TGTGCCAGTAGTATAAGTCTAGCGGGGGGCCAAGAGACCCAGTACTTC. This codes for CASSISLAGGQETQYF.

The CDR3 here is CASSSLTAGTGVQDTQYF. In DNA form, the CDR3 reads TGTGCCAGCAGCTCTCTTACCGCCGGGACAGGGGTTCAAGATACGCAGTATTTT. V and J are TRBV7-8 and TRBJ2-3; 10 positions match TRBD1. In germline, CDR1 is SGHVS, CDR2 FQNEAQ. Trimming removed 4 bases from V and 5 bases from J; junction bases left unmatched: 15. CDR3 size: 18 residues.

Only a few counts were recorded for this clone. In nucleotides, the CDR3 is TGCAGCTTTCGGACAGGGGACTCCGCTGAAGCTTTCTTT. Translating it yields CSFRTGDSAEAFF. The V call is TRBV29-1, the J call TRBJ1-1, with TRBD1 matching over 9 bases. The CDR3 extends over 13 amino acids. The V gene's germline CDR1 is SQVTM and CDR2 ANQGSEA. V shed 8 bases, J shed 6 bases, and the junction held 10 bases outside the gene matches.

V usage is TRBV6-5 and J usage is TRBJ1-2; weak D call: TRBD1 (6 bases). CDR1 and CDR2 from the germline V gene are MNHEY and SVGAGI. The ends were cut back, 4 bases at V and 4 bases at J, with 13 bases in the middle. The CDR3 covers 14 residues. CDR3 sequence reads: CASSSRGGFYGYTF. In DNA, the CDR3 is TGTGCCAGCAGTTCAAGGGGGGGCTTCTATGGCTACACCTTC.

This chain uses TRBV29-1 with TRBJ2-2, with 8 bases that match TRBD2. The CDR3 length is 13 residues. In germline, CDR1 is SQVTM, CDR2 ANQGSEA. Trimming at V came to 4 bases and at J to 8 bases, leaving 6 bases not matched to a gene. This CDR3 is CSVVLLAGGELFF. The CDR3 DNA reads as TGCAGCGTTGTTCTTTTAGCGGGAGGGGAGCTGTTTTTT.

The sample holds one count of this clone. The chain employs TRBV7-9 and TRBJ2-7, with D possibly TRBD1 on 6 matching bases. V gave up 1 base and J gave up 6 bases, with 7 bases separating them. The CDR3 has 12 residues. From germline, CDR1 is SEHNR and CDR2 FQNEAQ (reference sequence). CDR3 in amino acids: CASSLEGGEQYF. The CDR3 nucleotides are TGTGCCAGCAGCTTAGAAGGGGGCGAGCAGTACTTC.

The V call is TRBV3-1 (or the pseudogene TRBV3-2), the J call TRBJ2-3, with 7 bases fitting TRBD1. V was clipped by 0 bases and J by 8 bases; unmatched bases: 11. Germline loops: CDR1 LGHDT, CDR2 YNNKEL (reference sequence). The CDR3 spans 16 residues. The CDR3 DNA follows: TGTGCCAGCAGCCAAGAAGGGGACAGAAGCACGGGTACGCAGTATTTT. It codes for CASSQEGDRSTGTQYF.

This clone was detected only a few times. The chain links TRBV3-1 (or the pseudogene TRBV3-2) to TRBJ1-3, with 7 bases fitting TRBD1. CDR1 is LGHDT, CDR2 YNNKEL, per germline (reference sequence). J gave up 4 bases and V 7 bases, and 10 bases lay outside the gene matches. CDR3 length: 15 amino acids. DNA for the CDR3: TGTGCCAGCACCCCGACAGGGTCGGCCGGAAACACCATATATTTT. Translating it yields CASTPTGSAGNTIYF.

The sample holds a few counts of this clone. The CDR3 region is CASMGGNTGELFF. The CDR3 DNA reads as TGCGCCAGTATGGGAGGGAACACCGGGGAGCTGTTTTTT. The chain combines TRBV10-1 with TRBJ2-2, with D tentatively TRBD2 (6 bases). CDR3 size: 13 residues. Trimming took off 9 bases at V and 1 base at J, with 9 bases between the two ends. Germline V gene data show CDR1 as WNHNN and CDR2 as SYGVQD (reference sequence).

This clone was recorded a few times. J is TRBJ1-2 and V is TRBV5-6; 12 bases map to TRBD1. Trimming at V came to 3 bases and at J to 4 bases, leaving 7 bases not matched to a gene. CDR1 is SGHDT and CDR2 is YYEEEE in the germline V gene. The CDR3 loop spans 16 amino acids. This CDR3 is CASSWTGTGGGYGYTF. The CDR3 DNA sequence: TGTGCCAGCAGCTGGACCGGGACAGGGGGCGGCTATGGCTACACCTTC.

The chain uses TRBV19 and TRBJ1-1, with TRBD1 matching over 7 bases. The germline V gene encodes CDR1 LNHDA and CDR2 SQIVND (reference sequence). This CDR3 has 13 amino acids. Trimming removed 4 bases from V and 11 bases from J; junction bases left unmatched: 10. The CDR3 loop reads CASSTQQGIGAFF. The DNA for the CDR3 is TGTGCCAGTAGTACCCAACAGGGGATAGGGGCTTTCTTT.

The DNA of the CDR3 is TGTGCCAGCAGTGAAACAGGGGAATCAGGAAACACCATATATTTT. Translating it yields CASSETGESGNTIYF. J is TRBJ1-3 and V is TRBV2; 7 bases fit TRBD1. The CDR3 totals 15 residues. Germline V lookup: CDR1 SNHLY, CDR2 FYNNEI. V trimming: 2 bases; J trimming: 4 bases; junction bases outside the gene matches: 5.

The CDR3 region has the DNA TGTGCCAGCACCCGGACAGACAATCAGCCCCAGCATTTT. Translation: CASTRTDNQPQHF. V gene TRBV6-5 combines with J gene TRBJ1-5, with D tentatively TRBD1 (6 bases). V was trimmed by 7 bases and J by 3 bases, leaving 10 bases between them. There are 13 residues in the CDR3. Germline V gives CDR1 MNHEY, CDR2 SVGAGI.

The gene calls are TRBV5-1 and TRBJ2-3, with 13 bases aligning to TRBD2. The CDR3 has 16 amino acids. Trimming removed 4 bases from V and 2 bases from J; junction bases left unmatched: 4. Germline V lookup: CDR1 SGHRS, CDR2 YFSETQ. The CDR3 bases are TGCGCCAGCAGCACCGGACTAGCGGGAGACACAGATACGCAGTATTTT. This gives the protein CASSTGLAGDTDTQYF. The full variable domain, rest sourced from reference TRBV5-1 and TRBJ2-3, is KAGVTQTPRYLIKTRGQQVTLSCSPISGHRSVSWYQQTPGQGLQFLFEYFSETQRNKGNFPGRFSGRQFSNSRSEMNVSTLELGDSALYLCASSTGLAGDTDTQYFGPGTRLTVL.

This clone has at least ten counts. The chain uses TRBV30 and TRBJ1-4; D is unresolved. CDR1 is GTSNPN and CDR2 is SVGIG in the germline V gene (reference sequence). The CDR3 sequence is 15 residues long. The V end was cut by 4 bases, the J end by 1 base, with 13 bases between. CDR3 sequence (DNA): TGTGCCTGGAACCCAGGACGGGAAACTAATGAAAAACTGTTTTTT. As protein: CAWNPGRETNEKLFF.

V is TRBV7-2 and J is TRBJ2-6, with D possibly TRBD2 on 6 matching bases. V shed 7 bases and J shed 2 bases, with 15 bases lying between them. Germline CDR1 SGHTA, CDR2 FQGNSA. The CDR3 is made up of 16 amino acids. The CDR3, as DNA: TGTGCCAGCACCCTGGGGTGGGGGGCTGGGGCCAACGTCCTGACTTTC. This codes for CASTLGWGAGANVLTF.

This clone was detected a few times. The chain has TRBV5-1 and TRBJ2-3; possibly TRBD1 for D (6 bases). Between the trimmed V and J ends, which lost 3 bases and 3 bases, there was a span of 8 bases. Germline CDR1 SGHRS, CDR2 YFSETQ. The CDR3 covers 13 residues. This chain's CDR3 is CASSSQGTDTQYF. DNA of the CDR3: TGCGCCAGCAGCTCACAGGGTACAGATACGCAGTATTTT.

CDR3 sequence reads: CASSVDPGVYEQYF. The CDR3 DNA sequence: TGTGCCAGCAGCGTAGATCCGGGAGTGTACGAGCAGTACTTC. The chain has TRBV9 and TRBJ2-7; maybe TRBD2 (6 bases). The CDR3 consists of 14 residues. Germline V lookup: CDR1 SGDLS, CDR2 YYNGEE. The germline V and J ends were trimmed by 0 bases and 4 bases, with 11 bases remaining between them. Drawing the rest from reference TRBV9 and TRBJ2-7, the complete variable domain is DSGVTQTPKHLITATGQRVTLRCSPRSGDLSVYWYQQSLDQGLQFLIQYYNGEERAKGNILERFSAQQFPDLHSELNLSSLELGDSALYFCASSVDPGVYEQYFGPGTRLTVT.